Below are 19 T cell receptor beta chains sequenced from a single sample in a study of T cells after yellow fever vaccination. TCRdb processed the 5' RACE reads anew with MiXCR; each CDR3 protein has one entry. This table holds roughly 330,000 distinct CDR3 sequences, approximately 7% found once. This material consisted of PBMCs, taken approximately 40 days after the first yellow fever vaccination. These receptors came from a man between 18 and 35 years old who received the YFV17D yellow fever vaccine.

The CDR3 protein is CAISDLSTDTQYF. The CDR3 coding sequence is TGTGCCATCAGTGACCTGAGCACAGATACGCAGTATTTT. This chain links TRBV10-3 with TRBJ2-3; D is uncertain. The V end lost 3 bases, the J end lost 0 bases, and 4 bases lay between the germline ends. The CDR3 has 13 residues. Germline CDR1 reads ENHRY; CDR2 reads SYGVKD.

This clonotype was detected many times. This chain connects TRBV5-1 to TRBJ1-1; D perhaps matches TRBD1 (5 bases). The V end lost 4 bases, the J end lost 4 bases, and 17 bases lay between the germline ends. There are 15 residues in the CDR3. Germline CDR1 is SGHRS and CDR2 is YFSETQ. CDR3 loop: CASSLSRGPGTEAFF. As DNA, the CDR3 is TGCGCCAGCAGCCTGAGCCGGGGACCGGGCACTGAAGCTTTCTTT.

The V and J genes are TRBV6-1 and TRBJ1-2, with D maybe TRBD1 (5 bases). This CDR3 is built from 15 residues. V lost 5 bases and J lost 3, with 16 bases in between. Germline CDR1 MNHNS, CDR2 SASEGT. This CDR3 reads CASSRSGGIDYGYTF. The CDR3 DNA reads TGTGCCAGCAGTCGATCTGGGGGAATTGACTATGGCTACACCTTC.

V gene TRBV20-1 combines with J gene TRBJ2-5, with TRBD2 matching over 7 bases. The CDR3 has 12 residues. Germline values: CDR1 DFQATT, CDR2 SNEGSKA (reference sequence). V lost 6 bases and J lost 5; bases outside the gene matches: 6. As DNA, the CDR3 is TGCAGTGCGGAGCGGGGTAGGGAGACCCAGTACTTC. It specifies CSAERGRETQYF.

The chain couples TRBV6-1 to TRBJ2-7; 10 bases match TRBD2. Unmatched junction bases numbered 5, after V lost 3 bases and J lost 0 bases. Germline values: CDR1 MNHNS, CDR2 SASEGT. The CDR3 has 16 residues. The CDR3 protein is CASSELAGAPSYEQYF. The CDR3 nucleotides read TGTGCCAGCAGTGAGCTAGCGGGGGCCCCCTCCTACGAGCAGTACTTC.

This clonotype was picked up a small number of times. For the CDR3, the DNA is TGTGCCAGCAGTTACTACGGCGGGACTATCTACGAGCAGTACTTC. Translated, it gives CASSYYGGTIYEQYF. The chain couples TRBV6-5 to TRBJ2-7, with 7 bases matching TRBD2. Germline V gene data show CDR1 as MNHEY and CDR2 as SVGAGI. V trimming: 1 base; J trimming: 3 bases; junction bases outside the gene matches: 6. This CDR3 contains 15 residues.

The rearrangement uses TRBV18 and TRBJ1-3; TRBD1 might be the D (6 bases). The length of the CDR3 is 13 residues. V lost 6 bases and J 1 base, leaving 7 bases between the germline ends. Germline CDR1 KGHSH, CDR2 LQKENI. Written as DNA, the CDR3 is TGTGCCAGCTCGACAGGTTCTGGAAACACCATATATTTT. It codes for CASSTGSGNTIYF.

Of note for this clonotype: This may be a read error: a much more frequent sequence differs by one nucleotide. The rearrangement joins TRBV7-9 to TRBJ2-5, with 7 bases identical to TRBD2. This CDR3 contains 13 residues. V dropped 5 bases and J dropped 8; count of bases not matched to a gene: 8. Germline values: CDR1 SEHNR, CDR2 FQNEAQ (reference sequence). CDR3 amino acids: CASSPSSGDTQYF. CDR3 sequence (DNA): TGTGCCAGCAGCCCTAGCAGCGGGGATACCCAGTACTTC.

There are a few counts of this clonotype. The rearrangement joins TRBV7-2 to TRBJ2-3; the D is unclear. The CDR3 is made up of 14 amino acids. The V gene's germline CDR1 is SGHTA and CDR2 FQGNSA. Deletions cut 5 bases from V and 2 bases from J, with 11 bases between. CDR3 nucleotide sequence: TGTGCCAGCAGCCCGTCCATATTCACAGATACGCAGTATTTT. Its protein product is CASSPSIFTDTQYF.

The rearrangement uses TRBV10-3 and TRBJ1-5, with 8 bases that match TRBD1. Germline V gives CDR1 ENHRY, CDR2 SYGVKD. J gave up 4 bases and V 5 bases, and 4 bases lay outside the gene matches. This CDR3 spans 14 amino acids. CDR3 coding DNA: TGTGCCATCAGTAAAGACAGGGGTAATCAGCCCCAGCATTTT. Residues: CAISKDRGNQPQHF.

The rearrangement uses TRBV20-1 and TRBJ2-3; no reliable D call. V shed 3 bases and J shed 0 bases, with 7 bases lying between them. Germline loops: CDR1 DFQATT, CDR2 SNEGSKA (reference sequence). This CDR3 has 13 residues. Here the CDR3 reads CSASPLSTDTQYF. The CDR3 DNA reads as TGCAGTGCTAGCCCCCTTAGCACAGATACGCAGTATTTT.

This clonotype was counted many times. The J gene is TRBJ1-1, the V gene TRBV5-1; perhaps TRBD1 as D (5 bases). The CDR3 extends over 12 amino acids. The germline CDR1 and CDR2 sequences are SGHRS and YFSETQ. Trimming stripped 4 bases from V and 6 bases from J, with 10 bases between. For the CDR3, the DNA is TGCGCCAGCAGCGTAGGGGTCGCTGAAGCTTTCTTT. Its protein is CASSVGVAEAFF.

In its sample, this clonotype was seen many times. V usage is TRBV20-1 and J usage is TRBJ1-1; D remains unclear. Trimming removed 5 bases from V and 3 bases from J, with 16 bases in between. From germline, CDR1 is DFQATT and CDR2 SNEGSKA (reference sequence). CDR3 length: 14 residues. CDR3 protein: CSACTPRADTEAFF. The CDR3 DNA reads TGCAGTGCTTGTACGCCTCGAGCTGACACTGAAGCTTTCTTT.

This clonotype has a handful of counts. The rearrangement joins TRBV6-1 to TRBJ1-1; no definite D call. The CDR3 consists of 12 residues. The germline V and J ends were trimmed by 4 bases and 6 bases, with 9 bases remaining between them. Germline CDR1 is MNHNS and CDR2 is SASEGT. The CDR3 sequence is CASSAGWAEAFF. The CDR3 DNA reads as TGTGCCAGCAGTGCAGGTTGGGCTGAAGCTTTCTTT.

The chain carries TRBV9 and TRBJ2-1; maybe TRBD2 (6 bases). Between the trimmed V and J ends, which lost 4 bases and 6 bases, there was a span of 17 bases. This CDR3 has 15 amino acids. Germline V gene data show CDR1 as SGDLS and CDR2 as YYNGEE. This CDR3 reads CASSLGTLVGNEQFF. CDR3 bases: TGTGCCAGCAGCCTCGGGACTCTGGTGGGCAATGAGCAGTTCTTC.

This clonotype came up a few times. V and J are TRBV7-9 and TRBJ2-1; no definite D call. The CDR3 runs to 12 residues. Trimming took 10 bases from V and 2 from J, leaving 9 bases between them. CDR1 and CDR2 from the germline V gene are SEHNR and FQNEAQ (reference sequence). The CDR3: CANTMPYNEQFF. CDR3 coding DNA: TGTGCCAACACTATGCCCTACAATGAGCAGTTCTTC.

The chain carries TRBV28 and TRBJ1-1; D uncertain. Germline V CDR1 and CDR2: MDHEN, SYDVKM. This CDR3 comprises 11 residues. Trimming removed 7 bases from V and 1 base from J, with 4 bases in between. CDR3 DNA: TGTGCCAGCATCCAGAACACTGAAGCTTTCTTT. It translates to CASIQNTEAFF.

J is TRBJ2-1 and V is TRBV6-2 or TRBV6-3, with 12 bases aligning to TRBD2. Looked up from germline, CDR1 is MNHEY and CDR2 is SVGEGT. Germline trimming cut 6 bases from V and 7 bases from J; bases unmatched to any gene: 7. The CDR3 has 15 amino acids. CDR3 coding DNA: TGTGCCAGCAGACCTAGCGGGGGGGCCGGTAATGAGCAGTTCTTC. Protein: CASRPSGGAGNEQFF.

This clonotype was seen repeatedly, ten times or more. This rearrangement joins TRBV5-8 to TRBJ2-2, with 8 bases identical to TRBD1. Losses at the gene ends were 4 bases for V and 7 bases for J; bases not matched to a gene: 12. There are 16 residues in the CDR3. Germline CDR1 SGHTS, CDR2 YDEGEE. This CDR3 reads CASSPGQDTRIGELFF. The CDR3 nucleotides are TGTGCCAGCAGCCCGGGACAGGACACTAGGATCGGGGAGCTGTTTTTT.